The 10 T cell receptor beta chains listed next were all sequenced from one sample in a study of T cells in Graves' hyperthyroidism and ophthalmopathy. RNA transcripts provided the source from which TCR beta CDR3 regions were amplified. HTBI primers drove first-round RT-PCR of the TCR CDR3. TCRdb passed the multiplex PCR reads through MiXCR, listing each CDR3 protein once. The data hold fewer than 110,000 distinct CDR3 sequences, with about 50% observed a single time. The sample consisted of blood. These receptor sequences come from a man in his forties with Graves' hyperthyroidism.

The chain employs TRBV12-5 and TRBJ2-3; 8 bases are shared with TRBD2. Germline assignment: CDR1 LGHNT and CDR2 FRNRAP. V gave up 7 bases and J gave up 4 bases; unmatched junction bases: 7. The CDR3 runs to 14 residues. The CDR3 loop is CASANRRGADTQYF. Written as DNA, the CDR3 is TGTGCTAGTGCCAATAGGCGGGGGGCAGATACGCAGTATTTT.

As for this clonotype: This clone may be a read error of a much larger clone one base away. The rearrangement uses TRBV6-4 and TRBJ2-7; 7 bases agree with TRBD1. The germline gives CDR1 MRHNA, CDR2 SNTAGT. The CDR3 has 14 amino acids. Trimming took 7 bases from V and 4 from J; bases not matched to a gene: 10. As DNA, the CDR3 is TGTGCCAGCATCTTACACCAGGGGGAATACGAGCAGTACTTC. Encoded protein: CASILHQGEYEQYF.

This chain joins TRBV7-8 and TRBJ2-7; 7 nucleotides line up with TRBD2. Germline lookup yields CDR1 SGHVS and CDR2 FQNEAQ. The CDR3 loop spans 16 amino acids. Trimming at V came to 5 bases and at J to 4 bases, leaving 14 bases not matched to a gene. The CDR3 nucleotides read TGTGCCAGCAGCCCATCCCGGGGGGAGATGTCTTACGAGCAGTACTTC. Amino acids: CASSPSRGEMSYEQYF. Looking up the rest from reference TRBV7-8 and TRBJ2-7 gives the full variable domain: GAGVSQSPRYKVAKRGQDVALRCDPISGHVSLFWYQQALGQGPEFLTYFQNEAQLDKSGLPSDRFFAERPEGSVSTLKIQRTQQEDSAVYLCASSPSRGEMSYEQYFGPGTRLTVT.

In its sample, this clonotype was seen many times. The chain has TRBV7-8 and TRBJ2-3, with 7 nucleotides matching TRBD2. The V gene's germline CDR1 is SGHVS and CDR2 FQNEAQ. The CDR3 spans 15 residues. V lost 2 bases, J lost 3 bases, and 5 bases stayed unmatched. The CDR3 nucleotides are TGTGCCAGCAGCTTACAACTAGCGTATACAGATACGCAGTATTTT. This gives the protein CASSLQLAYTDTQYF. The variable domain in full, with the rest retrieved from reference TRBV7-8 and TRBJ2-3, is GAGVSQSPRYKVAKRGQDVALRCDPISGHVSLFWYQQALGQGPEFLTYFQNEAQLDKSGLPSDRFFAERPEGSVSTLKIQRTQQEDSAVYLCASSLQLAYTDTQYFGPGTRLTVL.

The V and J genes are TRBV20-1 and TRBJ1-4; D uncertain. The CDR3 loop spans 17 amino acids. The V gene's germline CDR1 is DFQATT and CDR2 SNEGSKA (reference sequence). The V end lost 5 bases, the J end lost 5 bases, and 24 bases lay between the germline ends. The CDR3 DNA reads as TGCAGTGCTTTCAGACTAGCGGGAGGAGGATACAATGAAAAACTGTTTTTT. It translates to CSAFRLAGGGYNEKLFF.

The CDR3 loop is CASSALGPGGAPPCSYEQYF. Written as DNA, the CDR3 is TGTGCCAGCAGCGCACTGGGACCCGGGGGTGCACCTCCGTGCTCCTACGAGCAGTACTTC. The rearrangement joins TRBV7-2 to TRBJ2-7; D perhaps matches TRBD2 (6 bases). Germline CDR1 is SGHTA and CDR2 is FQGNSA. This CDR3 spans 20 amino acids. V dropped 5 bases and J dropped 0 bases, with 29 bases sitting between them.

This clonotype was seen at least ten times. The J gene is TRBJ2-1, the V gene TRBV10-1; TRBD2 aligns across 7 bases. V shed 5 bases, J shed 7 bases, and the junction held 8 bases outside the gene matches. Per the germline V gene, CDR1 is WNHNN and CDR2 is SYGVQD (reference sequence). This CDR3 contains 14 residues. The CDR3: CASSHSGAKNEQFF. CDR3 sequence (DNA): TGCGCCAGCAGTCACAGCGGGGCGAAGAATGAGCAGTTCTTC.

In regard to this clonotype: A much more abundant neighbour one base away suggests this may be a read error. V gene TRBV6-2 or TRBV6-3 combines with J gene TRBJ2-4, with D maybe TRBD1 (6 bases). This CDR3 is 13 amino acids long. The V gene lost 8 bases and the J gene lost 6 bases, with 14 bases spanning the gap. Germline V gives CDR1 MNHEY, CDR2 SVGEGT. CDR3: CASGRTGRNIQYF. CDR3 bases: TGTGCCAGCGGAAGAACAGGGAGAAACATTCAGTACTTC.

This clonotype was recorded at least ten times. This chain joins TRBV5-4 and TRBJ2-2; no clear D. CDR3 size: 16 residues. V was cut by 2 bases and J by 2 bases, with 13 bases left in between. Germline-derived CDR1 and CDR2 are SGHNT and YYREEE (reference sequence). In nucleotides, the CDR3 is TGTGCCAGCAGCTTCCAGGCAGGTTTAAACACCGGGGAGCTGTTTTTT. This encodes CASSFQAGLNTGELFF.

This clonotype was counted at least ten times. The CDR3 DNA follows: TGTGCCAGCAGGCTAACAGGGAGCAATGAGCAGTTCTTC. Translated: CASRLTGSNEQFF. J is TRBJ2-1 and V is TRBV2; perhaps TRBD1 as D (6 bases). The CDR3 loop spans 13 amino acids. Trimming left V 6 bases short and J 6 bases short, with 12 bases between. The germline CDR1 and CDR2 sequences are SNHLY and FYNNEI.